In this sample, the clone carrying this T cell receptor beta chain turned up a few times. TCRdb fed the RT-PCR reads into MiXCR, producing one record per CDR3 protein. The sample consists of about a million distinct CDR3 sequences, roughly 18% of them appearing once. This sample is drawn from a study of patients and donors after allogeneic stem cell transplantation. The CDR3 runs 17 residues. V was cut by 3 bases and J by 1 base, with 21 bases left in between. CDR1 and CDR2 (germline): DFQATT, SNEGSKA (reference sequence). Material: blood, either unsorted or a sorted T cell fraction (not recorded which). The V call is TRBV20-1, the J call TRBJ1-1, with D possibly being TRBD1 (6 bases). The receptor was derived from a human donor who was either an allogeneic HSCT recipient or a stem cell or donor lymphocyte infusion donor (not recorded which). It is not recorded whose cells these are; they may come from a transplant donor. CDR3 sequence: CSASRLTGLSKNTEAFF. The CDR3 DNA reads as TGCAGTGCTAGCCGCCTGACAGGCCTTTCAAAGAACACTGAAGCTTTCTTT.